These 3 T cell receptor beta chains came from one sample sequenced in a study of T cell changes during pregnancy in multiple sclerosis (dated by TCRdb to between 2018 and 2021). The library was obtained by the immunoSEQ multiplex PCR assay. TCRdb obtained this table from immuneACCESS and retained in-frame rearrangements with V and J assigned. These tables miss some clones; where compared with another copy, unresolved V genes account for less than half of the shortfall, and the remainder is unexplained. For this sample the table gives 55,000 or so clones, of which about 92% were detected only once. Jointly, the top ten make up 0.16% of the sample. Material: CD4+ T cells from peripheral blood mononuclear cells, obtained after pregnancy. These TCRs come from a female donor in good health, enrolled as a control in a pregnancy study.

The chain links TRBV5-6 to TRBJ2-7, with 9 bases lining up with TRBD1. Germline CDR1 is SGHDT and CDR2 is YYEEEE. The CDR3 loop spans 15 amino acids. V gave up 3 bases and J gave up 5 bases; unmatched junction bases: 9. This CDR3 reads CASSSTGGEVNEQYF. The CDR3, as DNA: TGTGCCAGCAGCTCAACAGGGGGCGAGGTAAACGAGCAGTACTTC.

The chain has TRBV11-1 and TRBJ2-2; tentative D call: TRBD2 (5 bases). The CDR3 covers 15 residues. Germline CDR1 reads SGHAT; CDR2 reads FQDESV (reference sequence). Deletions cut 7 bases from V and 0 bases from J, with 12 bases between. CDR3 loop: CASTMLASNTGELFF. CDR3 in DNA: TGTGCCAGCACCATGCTAGCTTCGAACACCGGGGAGCTGTTTTTT.

The gene calls are TRBV6-5 and TRBJ2-7, with 9 bases matching TRBD1. This CDR3 has 13 residues. V dropped 6 bases and J dropped 5; count of bases not matched to a gene: 5. Germline assignment: CDR1 MNHEY and CDR2 SVGAGI. CDR3 in amino acids: CASRGTGRNEQYF. The CDR3 DNA is TGTGCCAGCAGGGGGACAGGGAGGAACGAGCAGTACTTC.